This is a list of T cell receptor beta chains from one sample in a study of CXCR3-negative and CXCR3-positive naive CD8 T cells. Reprocessing the 5' RACE reads, TCRdb reports a single entry for every CDR3 protein and omits DNA. Seen in this sample are 50,000 to 75,000 distinct CDR3 sequences; the ten most common clones hold roughly 4.2%. Sequencing was carried out using naive CXCR3- CD8+ T cells from blood. The receptor set was obtained from a human donor in good health. Some clones in this sample may be carry-over from other donors' samples. Each CDR3 is given with its conserved first and last residue.

TRBV11-2	15	TRBJ2-7	CASSLIRTSSYEQYF
TRBV6-9	13	TRBJ2-7	CASEAAELEEQYF
TRBV20-1	12	TRBJ2-7	CSARGVGVEQYF
TRBV30	15	TRBJ2-1	CTWSGGTGDYNEQFF
TRBV11-3	14	TRBJ2-7	CASSARTGHYEQYF
TRBV28	15	TRBJ2-1	CASSLAGGPYNEQFF
TRBV5-1	15	TRBJ2-1	CASSVTSGGYNEQFF
TRBV20-1	14	TRBJ2-1	CSARTSGSIDEQFF
TRBV7-9	14	TRBJ2-2	CASTRQGRTGELFF
TRBV14	15	TRBJ2-5	CASSHQAGFQETQYF
TRBV20-1	16	TRBJ2-7	CSARDLGSGGAHEQYF
TRBV20-1	14	TRBJ2-1	CSARGAGEYNEQFF
TRBV20-1	14	TRBJ1-2	CSARDGGVSYGYTF
TRBV7-9	16	TRBJ2-3	CASSRPGQEVTDTQYF
TRBV3-1	15	TRBJ2-7	CASSQRPSSLYEQYF
TRBV29-1	12	TRBJ1-2	CSVPRGGPGYTF
TRBV7-7	16	TRBJ2-1	CASSQGTAYSYNEQFF
TRBV4-3	12	TRBJ2-7	CASSHLGQEQYF
TRBV23-1	16	TRBJ2-1	CASQGGPRLSYNEQFF
TRBV6-6	15	TRBJ2-1	CASSYSLGVGNEQFF
TRBV27	15	TRBJ2-4	CASSLSGRAKNIQYF
TRBV4-3	15	TRBJ2-7	CASSQGQGPAYEQYF
TRBV13	16	TRBJ2-3	CASSSRTSGRTDTQYF
TRBV12-3/TRBV12-4	15	TRBJ1-1	CASSQPQGVNTEAFF
TRBV6-5	15	TRBJ2-3	CASKSIAGGPDTQYF
TRBV12-3/TRBV12-4	12	TRBJ2-2	CASSFISGELFF
TRBV7-9	17	TRBJ2-3	CASSLVKGALHSDTQYF
TRBV20-1	13	TRBJ1-1	CSASGDRETEAFF
TRBV7-8	16	TRBJ1-5	CASSLVGGVSNQPQHF
TRBV7-9	18	TRBJ2-3	CASSPPRKDRGLTDTQYF